Reported below is one TCR beta chain. This sample is drawn from a study of ipilimumab plus nivolumab after autologous stem cell transplantation. Overall study context: Patients received a median of about 5 ipilimumab and roughly eight nivolumab doses.

Patients got ipilimumab 1 mg/kg beginning 14 to 28 days post-transplant. Data came from immunoSEQ multiplex PCR; TCRdb stores just in-frame clones and leaves some out. The sample holds over 10,000 clones, 65% to 75% seen once. The sequencing used PBMCs, collected in a trial of ipilimumab plus nivolumab as post-transplant consolidation. The clonotype originates from a male donor with multiple myeloma.

The chain's CDR3 is CATSRVTDSYEQYF. The CDR3 DNA follows: TGTGCCACCAGCAGAGTTACGGACTCCTACGAGCAGTACTTC. The chain combines TRBV15 with TRBJ2-7; D is unclear. V was trimmed by 1 base and J by 0 bases, leaving 7 bases between them. The CDR3 consists of 14 residues. The germline V gene encodes CDR1 LNHNV and CDR2 YYDKDF (reference sequence).